This T cell receptor (beta chain) came from a study of blood T cell repertoires in COVID-19. Looking at the study overall: COVID-19 samples, acute and convalescent, were from the United States, Italy and Spain.

V was trimmed by 6 bases and J by 5 bases, leaving 8 bases between them. Germline values: CDR1 MNHEY, CDR2 SVGAGI. This CDR3 has 12 amino acids. The data were produced by immunoSEQ multiplex PCR, yet TCRdb's version contains in-frame clones alone and is incomplete. This table holds some 190,000 clones, approximately 90% found once. The sequence was obtained from a human donor in a cohort sampled during active COVID-19. What was sequenced was peripheral blood. The V call is TRBV6-5, the J call TRBJ2-1; D remains ambiguous. The CDR3: CASRSRNNEQFF. In nucleotides, the CDR3 is TGTGCCAGCAGGTCTCGTAACAATGAGCAGTTCTTC.